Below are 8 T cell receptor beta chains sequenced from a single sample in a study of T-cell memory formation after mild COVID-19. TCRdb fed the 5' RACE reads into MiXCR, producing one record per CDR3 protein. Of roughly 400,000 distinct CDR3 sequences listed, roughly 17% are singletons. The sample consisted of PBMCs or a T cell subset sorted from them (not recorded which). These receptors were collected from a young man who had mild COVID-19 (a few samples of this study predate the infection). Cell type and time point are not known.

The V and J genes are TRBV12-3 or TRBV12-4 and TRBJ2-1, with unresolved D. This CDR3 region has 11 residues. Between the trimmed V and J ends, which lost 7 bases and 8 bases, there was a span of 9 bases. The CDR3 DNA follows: TGTGCCAGCACCGAAGGCGATGAGCAGTTCTTC. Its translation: CASTEGDEQFF.

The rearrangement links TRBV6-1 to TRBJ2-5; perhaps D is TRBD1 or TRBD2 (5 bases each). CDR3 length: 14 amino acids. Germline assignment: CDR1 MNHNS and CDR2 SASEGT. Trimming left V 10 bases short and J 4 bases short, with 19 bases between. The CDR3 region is CATRDRAQGETQYF. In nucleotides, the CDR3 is TGTGCCACCCGGGACCGGGCCCAAGGAGAGACCCAGTACTTC.

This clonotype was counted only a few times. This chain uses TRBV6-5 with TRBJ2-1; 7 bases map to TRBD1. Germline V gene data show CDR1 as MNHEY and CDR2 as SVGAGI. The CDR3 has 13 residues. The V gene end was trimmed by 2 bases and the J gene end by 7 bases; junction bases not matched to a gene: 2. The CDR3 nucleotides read TGTGCCAGCAGTTACAACAGGGGAAATGAGCAGTTCTTC. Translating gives CASSYNRGNEQFF.

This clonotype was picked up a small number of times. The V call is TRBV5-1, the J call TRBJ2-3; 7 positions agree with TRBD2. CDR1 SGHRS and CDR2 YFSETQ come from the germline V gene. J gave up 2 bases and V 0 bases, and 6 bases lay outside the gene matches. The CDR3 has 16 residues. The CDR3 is CASSLGLADPTDTQYF. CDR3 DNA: TGCGCCAGCAGCTTGGGCCTAGCGGACCCCACAGATACGCAGTATTTT.

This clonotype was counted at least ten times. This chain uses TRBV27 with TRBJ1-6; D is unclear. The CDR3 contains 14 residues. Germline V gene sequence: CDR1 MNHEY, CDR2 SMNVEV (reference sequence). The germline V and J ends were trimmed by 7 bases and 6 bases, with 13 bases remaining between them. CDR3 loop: CASMVGSVNSPLHF. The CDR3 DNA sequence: TGTGCCAGCATGGTGGGCTCTGTTAATTCACCCCTCCACTTT.

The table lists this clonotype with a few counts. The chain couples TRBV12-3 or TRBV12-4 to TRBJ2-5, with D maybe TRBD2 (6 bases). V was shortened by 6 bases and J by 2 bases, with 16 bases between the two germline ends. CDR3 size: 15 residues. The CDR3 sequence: CASRGGTPDQETQYF. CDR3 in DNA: TGTGCCAGCAGGGGCGGGACTCCGGATCAAGAGACCCAGTACTTC.

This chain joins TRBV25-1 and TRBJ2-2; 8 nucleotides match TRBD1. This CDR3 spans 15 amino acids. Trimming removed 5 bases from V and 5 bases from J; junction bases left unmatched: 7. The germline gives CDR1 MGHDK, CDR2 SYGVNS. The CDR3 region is CASSTRDRLTGELFF. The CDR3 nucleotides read TGTGCCAGCAGTACCCGGGACAGGCTGACCGGGGAGCTGTTTTTT.

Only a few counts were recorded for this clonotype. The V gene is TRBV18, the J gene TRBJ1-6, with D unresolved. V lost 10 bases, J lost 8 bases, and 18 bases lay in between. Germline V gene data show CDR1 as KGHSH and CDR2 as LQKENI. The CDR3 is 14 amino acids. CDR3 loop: CATSQVNRDSPLHF. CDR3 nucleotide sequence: TGTGCCACCTCTCAGGTGAACCGGGATTCACCCCTCCACTTT.